This T cell receptor (beta chain) was sequenced during a study of shared clonotypes between healthy human individuals. Overall study results and limits: The represented genetic and exposure-history diversity was limited by the small number of donors.

Concerning this clone: Its antigen remains unknown.

The authors divided CD4+ cells into CD45RA+ naive and CD45RA-negative memory subsets. Method: immunoSEQ multiplex PCR; TCRdb's copy keeps in-frame clones and lacks some. The sample includes about 2.3 million clones, 93% of them seen just once. The TCR originated in a man younger than 35 in good health. Some clones in this sample may be carry-over from other donors' samples. Sequencing was carried out using naive CD4+ T cells from PBMCs. As for subset: CD45RA+ positively selected.

The CDR3 DNA reads as TGTGCCAGTAGTACACCCAGGCAGGAGACCCAGTACTTC. Protein sequence: CASSTPRQETQYF. The gene calls are TRBV19 and TRBJ2-5; D gene ambiguous. This CDR3 has 13 residues. The V gene lost 4 bases and the J gene lost 5 bases, with 11 bases spanning the gap. Germline assignment: CDR1 LNHDA and CDR2 SQIVND (reference sequence).